The present entry profiles one T cell receptor beta chain with its context. Antigen specificity is unknown. Vbeta (60) and Jbeta (13) primers were used in the PCR. This table comes from immunoSEQ multiplex PCR, and its TCRdb copy is limited to in-frame clones, with some not included. The sample carries around 100,000 clones, 81% recorded once. The sample comes from a study of cytomegalovirus exposure and HLA in healthy donors. The study sampled nominally healthy donors, though unrecorded immune exposures were likely. Study findings and constraints: Highest at DRB1 and lowest at HLA-C, TCR association rates differed among HLA loci in a later analysis.

Sequenced: PBMCs. The receptor's source is a woman between 65 and 79 years old in good health and CMV-seropositive.

The CDR3 coding sequence is TGTGCCAGCAGCTTGGCGGGAGGGGAAACCTACGAGCAGTACTTC. Translation: CASSLAGGETYEQYF. The chain links TRBV5-8 to TRBJ2-7, with 8 nucleotides matching TRBD2. In germline, CDR1 is SGHTS, CDR2 YDEGEE. Germline trimming cut 0 bases from V and 2 bases from J; bases unmatched to any gene: 4. This CDR3 is built from 15 residues.